This passage covers 24 T cell receptor beta chains from one sample sequenced in a study of shared clonotypes between healthy human individuals. Clones were read by immunoSEQ multiplex PCR, and TCRdb kept only the in-frame ones, dropping some. The sample has under 550,000 clones; 96% are singletons. Input material: naive CD4+ T cells sorted from blood. The subset denotes: CD45RA+ positively selected. These TCRs come from a woman under 40 in good health.

The rearrangement joins TRBV10-1 to TRBJ2-1; D may be TRBD1 (5 bases). The CDR3 sequence is 14 residues long. CDR1 WNHNN and CDR2 SYGVQD come from the germline V gene (reference sequence). Between the trimmed V and J ends, which lost 8 bases and 6 bases, there was a span of 17 bases. CDR3 sequence (DNA): TGCGCCAGCGGCACGGACACGATTCCCAATGAGCAGTTCTTC. This sequence encodes CASGTDTIPNEQFF.

In DNA, the CDR3 is TGTGCCAGCCGCCACAATGAGCAGTTCTTC. Translation gives CASRHNEQFF. The chain recombines TRBV11-2 with TRBJ2-1; D is unresolved. The V end lost 8 bases, the J end lost 5 bases, and 4 bases lay between the germline ends. Germline lookup yields CDR1 SGHAT and CDR2 FQNNGV. This CDR3 comprises 10 residues. Combining the CDR3 with reference TRBV11-2 and TRBJ2-1 gives the whole variable domain EAGVAQSPRYKIIEKRQSVAFWCNPISGHATLYWYQQILGQGPKLLIQFQNNGVVDDSQLPKDRFSAERLKGVDSTLKIQPAKLEDSAVYLCASRHNEQFFGPGTRLTVL.

This chain uses TRBV14 with TRBJ2-6; D not certain. V was pared by 1 base and J by 0 bases, with 7 bases between. Germline loops: CDR1 SGHDN, CDR2 FVKESK. The CDR3 is 16 residues long. The CDR3, as DNA: TGTGCCAGCAGCCAAGTTAGGACCTCTGGGGCCAACGTCCTGACTTTC. This gives the protein CASSQVRTSGANVLTF.

This sequence joins TRBV6-1 and TRBJ1-2, with D possibly matching TRBD1 (5 bases). This CDR3 has 15 amino acids. Germline CDR1 reads MNHNS; CDR2 reads SASEGT. Trimming removed 2 bases at V and 4 bases at J, with 14 bases between. The CDR3 DNA is TGTGCCAGCAGTGAATGGCAGGGAGGAGGCTATGGCTACACCTTC. Protein: CASSEWQGGGYGYTF.

This chain connects TRBV2 to TRBJ2-1; tentative D call: TRBD2 (6 bases). V lost 8 bases and J lost 3, with 8 bases in between. Germline CDR1 SNHLY, CDR2 FYNNEI. The CDR3 is made up of 12 amino acids. For the CDR3, the DNA is TGTGCCAGCCGGAGGGACTACAATGAGCAGTTCTTC. It encodes CASRRDYNEQFF. The full variable domain, its missing parts supplied by reference TRBV2 and TRBJ2-1, is EPEVTQTPSHQVTQMGQEVILRCVPISNHLYFYWYRQILGQKVEFLVSFYNNEISEKSEIFDDQFSVERPDGSNFTLKIRSTKLEDSAMYFCASRRDYNEQFFGPGTRLTVL.

The J gene is TRBJ2-1, the V gene TRBV19; 7 positions agree with TRBD1. Germline assignment: CDR1 LNHDA and CDR2 SQIVND (reference sequence). The ends lost 9 bases at V and 4 bases at J; junction bases unmatched: 12. CDR3 length: 15 amino acids. CDR3 DNA sequence: TGTGCCAGGTCTCTCGGACAGGAAAAATACAATGAGCAGTTCTTC. As protein: CARSLGQEKYNEQFF. Variable domain in full (rest from reference TRBV19 and TRBJ2-1): DGGITQSPKYLFRKEGQNVTLSCEQNLNHDAMYWYRQDPGQGLRLIYYSQIVNDFQKGDIAEGYSVSREKKESFPLTVTSAQKNPTAFYLCARSLGQEKYNEQFFGPGTRLTVL.

The rearrangement links TRBV4-1 to TRBJ2-7, with 8 bases aligning to TRBD2. V lost 5 bases, J lost 5 bases, and 14 bases stayed unmatched. CDR1 MGHRA and CDR2 YSYEKL come from the germline V gene. CDR3 length: 16 amino acids. CDR3 protein: CASSKSTSEIFNEQYF. As DNA, the CDR3 is TGCGCCAGCAGCAAGTCGACTAGCGAGATTTTCAACGAGCAGTACTTC.

This clone was recorded once. The chain joins TRBV6-5 to TRBJ2-2, with TRBD1 as a possible D gene (6 bases). The CDR3 spans 14 residues. Trimming left V 5 bases short and J 4 bases short, with 11 bases between. In germline, CDR1 is MNHEY, CDR2 SVGAGI. The CDR3: CASSLPQGTGELFF. DNA for the CDR3: TGTGCCAGCAGTCTGCCACAGGGCACCGGGGAGCTGTTTTTT.

V is TRBV10-3 and J is TRBJ2-7, with a possible D match to TRBD2 (6 bases). Per germline, CDR1 ENHRY and CDR2 SYGVKD. There are 14 residues in the CDR3. The V end was cut by 0 bases, the J end by 5 bases, with 11 bases between. This CDR3 reads CAISESQLAHEQYF. The CDR3 DNA follows: TGTGCCATCAGTGAGTCTCAACTAGCCCACGAGCAGTACTTC.

J is TRBJ2-6 and V is TRBV5-1; 9 nucleotides agree with TRBD1. Per germline, CDR1 SGHRS and CDR2 YFSETQ. The CDR3 is made up of 17 amino acids. Unmatched junction bases numbered 5, after V lost 4 bases and J lost 0 bases. As DNA, the CDR3 is TGCGCCAGCAGCCCCGGGACAGGGTACTCTGGGGCCAACGTCCTGACTTTC. It yields the protein CASSPGTGYSGANVLTF.

The chain uses TRBV11-2 and TRBJ2-1, with a tentative D call TRBD2 (6 bases). Germline lookup yields CDR1 SGHAT and CDR2 FQNNGV. Between the trimmed V and J ends, which lost 2 bases and 10 bases, there was a span of 21 bases. The CDR3 extends over 16 amino acids. CDR3 sequence: CASSLTTSKGGGEQFF. In DNA form, the CDR3 reads TGTGCCAGCAGCTTAACAACTAGCAAGGGAGGCGGGGAGCAGTTCTTC.

This clone was seen a single time. The V call is TRBV9, the J call TRBJ1-1; D is perhaps TRBD1 (6 bases). CDR3 size: 14 residues. V was pared by 4 bases and J by 1 base, with 11 bases between. The germline CDR1 and CDR2 sequences are SGDLS and YYNGEE. Written as DNA, the CDR3 is TGTGCCAGCAGCAGGGGCAGGGGGAACACTGAAGCTTTCTTT. It specifies CASSRGRGNTEAFF.

This chain links TRBV14 with TRBJ1-2, with D possibly TRBD1 on 5 matching bases. Germline V CDR1 and CDR2: SGHDN, FVKESK. The CDR3 consists of 14 residues. Trimming stripped 0 bases from V and 8 bases from J, with 13 bases between. Written as DNA, the CDR3 is TGTGCCAGCAGCCAAGATCTATCAGGGCCCGGCTACACCTTC. Translating it yields CASSQDLSGPGYTF.

V usage is TRBV5-1 and J usage is TRBJ2-7, with 8 nucleotides matching TRBD1. In germline, CDR1 is SGHRS, CDR2 YFSETQ. The CDR3 loop spans 14 amino acids. Trimming at V came to 4 bases and at J to 7 bases, leaving 10 bases not matched to a gene. The CDR3 DNA reads TGCGCCAGCAGCCTGGGGACAGGTCCTAGGGAGCAGTACTTC. This sequence encodes CASSLGTGPREQYF.

The chain employs TRBV19 and TRBJ1-2; 7 bases are shared with TRBD1. With V trimmed by 4 bases and J by 7 bases, 3 bases remained unmatched. This CDR3 spans 12 amino acids. Germline loops: CDR1 LNHDA, CDR2 SQIVND (reference sequence). The CDR3 DNA follows: TGTGCCAGTAGTAAGGGGACAGTTGGCTACACCTTC. Its protein is CASSKGTVGYTF.

V is TRBV10-3 and J is TRBJ1-3; no firm D call. The CDR3 runs 14 residues. V dropped 8 bases and J dropped 0 bases, with 11 bases sitting between them. Germline V CDR1 and CDR2: ENHRY, SYGVKD. CDR3 bases: TGTGCCATCTTACCGGGCGACTCTGGAAACACCATATATTTT. It yields the protein CAILPGDSGNTIYF.

The chain carries TRBV6-5 and TRBJ1-4; D is ambiguous. Looked up from germline, CDR1 is MNHEY and CDR2 is SVGAGI. The CDR3 spans 13 residues. V was pared by 0 bases and J by 11 bases, with 10 bases between. For the CDR3, the DNA is TGTGCCAGCAGTTACTCCGTGGTGGGTAAACTGTTTTTT. Residues: CASSYSVVGKLFF.

The V and J genes are TRBV5-5 and TRBJ1-2; possible D gene TRBD1, 5 bases. Germline loops: CDR1 SGHKS, CDR2 YYEKEE (reference sequence). This CDR3 region has 15 residues. V lost 2 bases, J lost 0 bases, and 11 bases lay in between. CDR3 coding DNA: TGTGCCAGCAGCTTCCAGGGATCAGCTAACTATGGCTACACCTTC. Translating gives CASSFQGSANYGYTF.

The rearrangement joins TRBV10-3 to TRBJ1-1; TRBD1 is a possible D gene (5 bases). Germline CDR1 is ENHRY and CDR2 is SYGVKD. The CDR3 covers 12 residues. V was clipped by 6 bases and J by 1 base, with 6 bases between them. CDR3 in DNA: TGTGCCATCAGCGGACAGAACACTGAAGCTTTCTTT. This encodes CAISGQNTEAFF.

The chain uses TRBV19 and TRBJ2-4; D not resolved. This CDR3 spans 15 amino acids. CDR1 is LNHDA and CDR2 is SQIVND in the germline V gene (reference sequence). Trimming took off 5 bases at V and 5 bases at J, with 16 bases between the two ends. The chain's CDR3 is CASSLPPRSQNIQYF. The CDR3 DNA sequence: TGTGCCAGTAGTTTGCCTCCCCGTTCCCAAAACATTCAGTACTTC.

The rearrangement joins TRBV5-4 to TRBJ1-2, with D unclear. V was clipped by 2 bases and J by 8 bases, with 13 bases between them. The CDR3 contains 13 residues. Looked up from germline, CDR1 is SGHNT and CDR2 is YYREEE (reference sequence). The CDR3: CASSFGAAQGYTF. DNA of the CDR3: TGTGCCAGCAGCTTTGGCGCGGCACAGGGCTACACCTTC.

This clone was counted once. The chain couples TRBV6-1 to TRBJ2-3; 9 nucleotides align to TRBD2. The J segment lost 6 bases and the V segment lost 5 bases, leaving 21 bases of the junction unmatched. The CDR3 has 19 residues. Germline CDR1 and CDR2: MNHNS and SASEGT. As DNA, the CDR3 is TGTGCCAGCAGTCAAGACACCGGGACTAGCAGATCAACAGGGGATACGCAGTATTTT. It encodes CASSQDTGTSRSTGDTQYF.

The chain joins TRBV6-1 to TRBJ2-2; D assignment may be TRBD1 or TRBD2 (5 bases each). The ends were cut back, 3 bases at V and 5 bases at J, with 16 bases in the middle. Germline V gene sequence: CDR1 MNHNS, CDR2 SASEGT. CDR3 length: 16 residues. The CDR3 protein is CASSDLGSGGTGELFF. The DNA for the CDR3 is TGTGCCAGCAGTGATTTAGGGTCTGGGGGTACCGGGGAGCTGTTTTTT.

The CDR3 DNA reads as TGTGCCAGCGTATCCGGGACAGGGGGCGACGAGCAGTACTTC. This translates into CASVSGTGGDEQYF. This rearrangement joins TRBV28 to TRBJ2-7; the match to TRBD1 covers 12 bases. Germline V gene data show CDR1 as MDHEN and CDR2 as SYDVKM. The length of the CDR3 is 14 residues. Unmatched junction bases numbered 7, after V lost 8 bases and J lost 5 bases. Drawing the rest from reference TRBV28 and TRBJ2-7, the complete variable domain is DVKVTQSSRYLVKRTGEKVFLECVQDMDHENMFWYRQDPGLGLRLIYFSYDVKMKEKGDIPEGYSVSREKKERFSLILESASTNQTSMYLCASVSGTGGDEQYFGPGTRLTVT.